This T cell receptor beta chain was captured by sequencing in a study of cytomegalovirus exposure and HLA in healthy donors. The CDR3 extends over 15 amino acids. The germline V gene encodes CDR1 LNHDA and CDR2 SQIVND (reference sequence). Deletions cut 3 bases from V and 2 bases from J, with 14 bases between. Sequencing used immunoSEQ multiplex PCR; TCRdb keeps in-frame clones, though not all of them. Of about 54,000 clones in the sample, about nine tenths were seen once. Comment on this clone: What it binds is not known.

These donors were members of the roughly 120-subject validation cohort, a group separate from the approximately 670-subject first cohort. General study results and limits: Under in vitro conditions, a few CMV-associated chains were confirmed as specific for CMV antigens. A later analysis found first-cohort TCR clusters tended to co-occur in the roughly 120 validation repertoires.

This receptor was obtained from a woman aged 18-29 years in good health and CMV-seropositive. The V gene is TRBV19, the J gene TRBJ2-7, with TRBD1 as a possible D gene (6 bases). Sample: PBMCs. The CDR3 region has the DNA TGTGCCAGTAGTATTGCGGACAGCGGTACCTACGAGCAGTACTTC. Its translation: CASSIADSGTYEQYF.